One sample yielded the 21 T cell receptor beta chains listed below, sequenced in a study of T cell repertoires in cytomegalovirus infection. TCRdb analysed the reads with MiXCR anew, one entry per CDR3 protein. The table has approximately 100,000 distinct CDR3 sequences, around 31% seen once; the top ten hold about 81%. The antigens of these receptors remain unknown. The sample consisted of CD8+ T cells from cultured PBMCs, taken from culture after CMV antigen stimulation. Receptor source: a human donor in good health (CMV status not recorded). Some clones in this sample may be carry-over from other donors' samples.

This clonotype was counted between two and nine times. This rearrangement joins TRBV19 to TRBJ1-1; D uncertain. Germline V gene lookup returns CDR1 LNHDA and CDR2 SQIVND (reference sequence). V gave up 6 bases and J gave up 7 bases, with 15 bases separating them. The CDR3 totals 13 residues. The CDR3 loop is CASRTGWQGEAFF. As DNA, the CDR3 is TGTGCCAGTAGGACGGGGTGGCAAGGTGAAGCTTTCTTT.

The CDR3 DNA reads as TGTGCCAGCAGTTTAGGTTCTGATTACGAGCAGTACTTC. The encoded protein is CASSLGSDYEQYF. The rearrangement joins TRBV12-3 or TRBV12-4 to TRBJ2-7; D unclear. There are 13 residues in the CDR3. Trimming removed 1 base from V and 4 bases from J, with 8 bases in between.

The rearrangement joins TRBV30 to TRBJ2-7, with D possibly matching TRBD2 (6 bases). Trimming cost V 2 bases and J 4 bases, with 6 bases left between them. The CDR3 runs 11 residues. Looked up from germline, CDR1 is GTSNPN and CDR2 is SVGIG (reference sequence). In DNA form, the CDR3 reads TGTGCCTGGAGTCGGGGGTACGAGCAGTACTTC. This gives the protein CAWSRGYEQYF.

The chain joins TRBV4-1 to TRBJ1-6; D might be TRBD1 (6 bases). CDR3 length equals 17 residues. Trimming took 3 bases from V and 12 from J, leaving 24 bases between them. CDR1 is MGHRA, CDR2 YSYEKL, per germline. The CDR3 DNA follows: TGCGCCAGCAGCCATCGCCTAATCCAGGGGCCAGAATTACCCCTCCACTTT. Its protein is CASSHRLIQGPELPLHF.

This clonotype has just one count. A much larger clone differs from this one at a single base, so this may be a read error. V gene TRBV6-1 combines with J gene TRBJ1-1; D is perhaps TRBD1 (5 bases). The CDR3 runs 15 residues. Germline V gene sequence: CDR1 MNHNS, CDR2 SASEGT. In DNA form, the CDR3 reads TGTGCCAACAGTGAACACTCAGGGCCGAACACTGAAGCTTTCTTT. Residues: CANSEHSGPNTEAFF.

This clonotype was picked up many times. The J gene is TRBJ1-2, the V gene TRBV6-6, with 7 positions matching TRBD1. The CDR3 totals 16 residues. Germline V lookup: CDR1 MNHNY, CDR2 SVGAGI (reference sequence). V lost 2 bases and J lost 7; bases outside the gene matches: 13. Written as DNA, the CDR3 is TGTGCCAGCAGTTACGCCCCCTCGGAGGGGGCCGGTGGCTACACCTTC. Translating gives CASSYAPSEGAGGYTF.

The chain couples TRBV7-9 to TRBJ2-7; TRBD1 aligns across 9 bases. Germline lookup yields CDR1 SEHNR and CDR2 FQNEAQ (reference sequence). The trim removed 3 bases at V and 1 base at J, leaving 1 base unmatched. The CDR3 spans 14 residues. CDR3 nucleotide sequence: TGTGCCAGCAGCTTTGGACAGGGGTCCTACGAGCAGTACTTC. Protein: CASSFGQGSYEQYF. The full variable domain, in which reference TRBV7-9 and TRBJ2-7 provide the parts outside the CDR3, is DTGVSQNPRHKITKRGQNVTFRCDPISEHNRLYWYRQTLGQGPEFLTYFQNEAQLEKSRLLSDRFSAERPKGSFSTLEIQRTEQGDSAMYLCASSFGQGSYEQYFGPGTRLTVT.

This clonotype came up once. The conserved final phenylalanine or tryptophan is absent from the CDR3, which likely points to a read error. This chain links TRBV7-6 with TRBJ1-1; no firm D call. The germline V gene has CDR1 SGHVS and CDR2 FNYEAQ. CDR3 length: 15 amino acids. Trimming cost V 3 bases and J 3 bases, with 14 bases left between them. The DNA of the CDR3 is TGTGCCAGCAGCTTCCTGGCAGAGCTTTACACTGAAGCTTTCTAT. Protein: CASSFLAELYTEAFY.

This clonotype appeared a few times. DNA for the CDR3: TGTGCCAGCATGGTAGCCAGGGGGGCGAGAACTGAAGCTTTCTTT. Translation: CASMVARGARTEAFF. The chain joins TRBV27 to TRBJ1-1; 7 nucleotides match TRBD1. After removal of 7 bases from V and 5 bases from J, the junction contained 13 bases not matched to a gene. CDR1 MNHEY and CDR2 SMNVEV come from the germline V gene (reference sequence). This CDR3 is built from 15 residues.

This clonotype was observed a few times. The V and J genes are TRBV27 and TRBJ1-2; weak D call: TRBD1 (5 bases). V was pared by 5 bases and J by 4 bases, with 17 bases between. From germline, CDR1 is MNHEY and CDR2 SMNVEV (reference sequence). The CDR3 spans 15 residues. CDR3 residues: CASSPQGGVGYGYTF. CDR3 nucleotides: TGTGCCAGCAGTCCCCAGGGAGGGGTCGGCTATGGCTACACCTTC.

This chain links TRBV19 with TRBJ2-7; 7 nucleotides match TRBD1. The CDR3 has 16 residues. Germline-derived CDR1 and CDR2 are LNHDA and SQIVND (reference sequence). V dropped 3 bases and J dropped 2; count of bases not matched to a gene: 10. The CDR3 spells CASSIYRDSLTYEQYF. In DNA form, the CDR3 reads TGTGCCAGTAGTATTTACCGGGACAGCCTAACCTACGAGCAGTACTTC. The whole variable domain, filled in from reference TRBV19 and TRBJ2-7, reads DGGITQSPKYLFRKEGQNVTLSCEQNLNHDAMYWYRQDPGQGLRLIYYSQIVNDFQKGDIAEGYSVSREKKESFPLTVTSAQKNPTAFYLCASSIYRDSLTYEQYFGPGTRLTVT.

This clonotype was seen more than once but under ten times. CDR3 DNA: TGTGCCAGCAGCTTAAATCGGATAGCAGATACGCAGTATTTT. Translated: CASSLNRIADTQYF. The chain combines TRBV7-3 with TRBJ2-3; D unclear. This CDR3 comprises 14 residues. Germline V CDR1 and CDR2: SGHTA, FQGTGA. V was pared by 1 base and J by 4 bases, with 9 bases between.

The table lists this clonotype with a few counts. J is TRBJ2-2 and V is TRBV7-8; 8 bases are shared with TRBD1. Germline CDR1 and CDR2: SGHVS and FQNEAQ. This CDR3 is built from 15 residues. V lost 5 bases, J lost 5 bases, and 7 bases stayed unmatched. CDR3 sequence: CASSVDHRGTGELFF. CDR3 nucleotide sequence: TGTGCCAGCAGCGTAGATCACAGGGGGACCGGGGAGCTGTTTTTT.

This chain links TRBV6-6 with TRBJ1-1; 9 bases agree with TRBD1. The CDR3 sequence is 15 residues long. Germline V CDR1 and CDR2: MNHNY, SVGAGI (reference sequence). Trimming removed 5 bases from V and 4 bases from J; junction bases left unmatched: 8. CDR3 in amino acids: CASSTETGGRTEAFF. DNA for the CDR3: TGTGCCAGCAGTACCGAAACAGGGGGCCGCACTGAAGCTTTCTTT.

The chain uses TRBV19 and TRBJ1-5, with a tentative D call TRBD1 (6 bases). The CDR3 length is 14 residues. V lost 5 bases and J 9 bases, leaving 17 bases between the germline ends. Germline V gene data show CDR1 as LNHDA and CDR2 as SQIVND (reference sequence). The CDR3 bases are TGTGCCAGTAGTCTCGGGGGGGGGCCTGCGCCCCAGCATTTT. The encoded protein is CASSLGGGPAPQHF. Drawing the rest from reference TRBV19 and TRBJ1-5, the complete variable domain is DGGITQSPKYLFRKEGQNVTLSCEQNLNHDAMYWYRQDPGQGLRLIYYSQIVNDFQKGDIAEGYSVSREKKESFPLTVTSAQKNPTAFYLCASSLGGGPAPQHFGDGTRLSIL.

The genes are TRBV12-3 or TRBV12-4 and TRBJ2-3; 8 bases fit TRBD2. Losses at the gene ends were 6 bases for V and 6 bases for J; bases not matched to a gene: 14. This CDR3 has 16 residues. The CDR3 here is CASSPGTSQQRDTQYF. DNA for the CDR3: TGTGCCAGCAGCCCCGGGACTAGTCAGCAGCGGGATACGCAGTATTTT.

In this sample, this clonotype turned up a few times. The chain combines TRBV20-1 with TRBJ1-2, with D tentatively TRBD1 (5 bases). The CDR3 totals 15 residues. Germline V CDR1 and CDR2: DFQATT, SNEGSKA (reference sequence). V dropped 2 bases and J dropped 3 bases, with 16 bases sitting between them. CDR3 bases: TGCAGTGCTAGATCGGACGCGGGGACGGACTATGGCTACACCTTC. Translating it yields CSARSDAGTDYGYTF.

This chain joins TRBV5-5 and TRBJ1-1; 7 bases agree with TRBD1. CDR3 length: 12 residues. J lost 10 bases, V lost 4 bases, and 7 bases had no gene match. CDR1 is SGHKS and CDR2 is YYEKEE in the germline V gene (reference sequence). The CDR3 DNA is TGTGCCAGCAGCCCAGACAGGGCGATAGCTTTCTTT. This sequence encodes CASSPDRAIAFF.

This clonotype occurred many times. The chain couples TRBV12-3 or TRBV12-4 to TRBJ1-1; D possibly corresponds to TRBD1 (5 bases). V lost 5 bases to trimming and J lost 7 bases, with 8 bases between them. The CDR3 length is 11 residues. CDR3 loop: CASSITGEAFF. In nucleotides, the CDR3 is TGTGCCAGCAGTATAACAGGTGAAGCTTTCTTT.

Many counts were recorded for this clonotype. In nucleotides, the CDR3 is TGTGCCAGCAGAGGTGAGGGGCAAAACACTGAAGCTTTCTTT. This encodes CASRGEGQNTEAFF. The chain recombines TRBV5-4 with TRBJ1-1; D possibly corresponds to TRBD1 (5 bases). V lost 5 bases and J lost 2, with 13 bases in between. CDR1 and CDR2 (germline): SGHNT, YYREEE (reference sequence). The CDR3 extends over 14 amino acids.

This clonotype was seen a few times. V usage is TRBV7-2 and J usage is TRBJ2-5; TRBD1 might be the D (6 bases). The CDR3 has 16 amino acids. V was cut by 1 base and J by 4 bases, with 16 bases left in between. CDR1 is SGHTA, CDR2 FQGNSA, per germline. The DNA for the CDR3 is TGTGCCAGCAGCTTAGAATGGACTCCCAGGGGAGAGACCCAGTACTTC. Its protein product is CASSLEWTPRGETQYF.